This is a list of T cell receptor beta chains from one sample in a study of T cells in Graves' hyperthyroidism and ophthalmopathy. TCRdb independently ran MiXCR on the multiplex PCR reads; one entry per CDR3 protein. The table shows hundreds of thousands of distinct CDR3 sequences, with just under 20% occurring only once. Source material: blood. The receptors originated from a man in his forties with Graves' ophthalmopathy. Each CDR3 is given with its conserved first and last residue. A D gene is named only where the DNA matches it firmly. The size entry is marked missing in some rows and otherwise reads once, few, many or a size class.

d_gene,abundance,v_gene,j_gene,CDR3nt,CDR3aa
TRBD1,many,TRBV7-2,TRBJ2-5,TGTGCCAGCAGCGCCGACAGGGGGCAAGAGACCCAGTACTTC,CASSADRGQETQYF
-,few,TRBV6-2/TRBV6-3,TRBJ1-4,TGTGCCAGCAGTTTTGGACTTAATGAAAAACTGTTTTTT,CASSFGLNEKLFF
-,-,TRBV20-1,TRBJ2-7,TGCAGTGCTAGAGAGCGGACAAGGGGCTACGAGCAGTACTTC,CSARERTRGYEQYF
TRBD2,many,TRBV28,TRBJ2-7,TGTGCCAGCAGTCCATCGGGACTAGCGGGACTGAGCTCCTACGAGCAGTACTTC,CASSPSGLAGLSSYEQYF
-,few,TRBV7-9,TRBJ2-1,TGTGCCAGCAGCTTCCCTACCTTTCGGGATGAGCAGTTCTTC,CASSFPTFRDEQFF
-,many,TRBV5-1,TRBJ2-4,TGCGCCAGCAGCCTACAGTTCCAGGACATTCAGTACTTC,CASSLQFQDIQYF
-,-,TRBV9,TRBJ1-3,TGTGCCAGCAGCGTGGAAGGGACGAGTGGAAACACCATATATTTT,CASSVEGTSGNTIYF
TRBD2,-,TRBV3-1,TRBJ2-3,TGTGCCAGCAGCCAACTAGCGGGAGTAAATGCAGATACGCAGTATTTT,CASSQLAGVNADTQYF
TRBD2,many,TRBV12-3/TRBV12-4,TRBJ2-7,TGTGCCAGCAGACTAGCGGGAGGAACGACGTACGAGCAGTACTTC,CASRLAGGTTYEQYF
TRBD1,-,TRBV18,TRBJ2-7,TGTGCCAGCTCACCCCAAGGACAGGGGGCGTCGGGGGAGCAGTACTTC,CASSPQGQGASGEQYF
-,-,TRBV30,TRBJ2-3,TGTGCCTGGAGTGGGGGTTCCAGACTGACAGATACGCAGTATTTT,CAWSGGSRLTDTQYF
-,many,TRBV12-3/TRBV12-4,TRBJ2-1,TGTGCCAGCAGTTTAAGGGGGGGGCAGGGCCTGTACAATGAGCAGTTCTTC,CASSLRGGQGLYNEQFF
-,once,TRBV3-1,TRBJ2-5,TGTGCCAGCAGTTTCAGGGGATCGAGGGGCCAAGAGACCCAGTACTTC,CASSFRGSRGQETQYF
-,-,TRBV15,TRBJ1-5,TGTGCCACCAGCAGAGCTCATGCTGCGACAGATAATCAGCCCCAGCATTTT,CATSRAHAATDNQPQHF
-,few,TRBV6-2/TRBV6-3,TRBJ1-5,TGTGCCAGCAGACCCCAGTGGTACAATCAGCCCCAGCATTTT,CASRPQWYNQPQHF
-,-,TRBV28,TRBJ1-2,TGTGCCAGCAGTTTACCGAAAGGCAACTATGGCTACACCTTC,CASSLPKGNYGYTF
TRBD1,once,TRBV6-5,TRBJ2-1,TGTGCCAGCAGTTACACCGGACAGGGGGCCTGGAGTGAGCAGTTCTTC,CASSYTGQGAWSEQFF
-,few,TRBV19,TRBJ1-1,TGTGCCAGCTGCGGGGCCATGAACACTGAAGCTTTCTTT,CASCGAMNTEAFF
TRBD2,few,TRBV20-1,TRBJ2-1,TGCAGTGCTCCGGGACTAGCGGGGTATGAGCAGTTCTTC,CSAPGLAGYEQFF
-,many,TRBV28,TRBJ2-7,TGTGGGTCTTCTGAGGGGGACGCCCGCTCCTACGAGCAGTACTTC,CGSSEGDARSYEQYF
-,-,TRBV3-1,TRBJ1-4,TGTGCCAGCAGCCCCTTAGCGGGAAAACTGTTTTTT,CASSPLAGKLFF
TRBD1,many,TRBV28,TRBJ2-7,TGTGCCAGCAGTCCCTGGTCCGGGGACAGGGTCATCTACGAGCAGTACTTC,CASSPWSGDRVIYEQYF
-,few,TRBV7-2,TRBJ2-1,TGTGCCAGCAGCTTACGGGCGACAGTCCCCTACAATGAGCAGTTCTTC,CASSLRATVPYNEQFF
-,-,TRBV4-1,TRBJ1-2,TGTGCCAGCAGCCCCTCCGGGAGGGGATTCGGAGGCTACACCTTC,CASSPSGRGFGGYTF
TRBD1,-,TRBV19,TRBJ1-5,TGTGGGACAGGGTTCTACGAGCAGCCCCAGCATTTT,CGTGFYEQPQHF